These T cell receptor beta chains were read from a single sample in a study of blood T cell repertoires in COVID-19. Clones were read by immunoSEQ multiplex PCR, and TCRdb kept only the in-frame ones, dropping some. The sample includes some 120,000 clones, about 90% of them seen just once. Sequencing was done on a sample of peripheral blood. All receptors derive from a woman aged 45-65 years who had recovered from COVID-19. CDR3s include the opening cysteine and the closing phenylalanine or tryptophan. The D gene is left open where the match is weak. Clone size appears in some rows only: once, few, many, or a class for an expanded clone.

j_call | clone_size | d_call | v_call | cdr3_nt | cdr3_aa
TRBJ1-2 | NA | TRBD1 | TRBV5-5 | TGTGCCAGCAGCTCGCCTCTGGGACAGGGGGCTGAATATGGCTACACCTTC | CASSSPLGQGAEYGYTF
TRBJ2-1 | NA | TRBD2 | TRBV3-1/TRBV3-2 | TGTGCCAGCAGCCAAGTCGGAAGCGGGGGGGCCAATGAGCAGTTCTTC | CASSQVGSGGANEQFF
TRBJ1-1 | NA | NA | TRBV7-9 | TGTGCCAGCAGCTTAGTCCAGGCCCGAGGGACTGAAGCTTTCTTT | CASSLVQARGTEAFF
TRBJ2-2 | NA | NA | TRBV7-8 | TGTGCCAGCAGCCTGGTAGTGGGAGTTGCCGGGGAGCTGTTTTTT | CASSLVVGVAGELFF
TRBJ2-1 | NA | TRBD2 | TRBV12-5 | TGTGCTAGTGGTTTTACCACTAGCGGGAGCTCCTACAATGAGCAGTTCTTC | CASGFTTSGSSYNEQFF
TRBJ1-2 | NA | TRBD1 | TRBV3-1/TRBV3-2 | TGTGCCAGCAGCCTTGGGACAGGGAAGAACTATGGCTACACCTTC | CASSLGTGKNYGYTF
TRBJ2-3 | NA | TRBD2 | TRBV7-3 | TGTGCCAGCAGCTTAATCGGGGGGAGCACAGATACGCAGTATTTT | CASSLIGGSTDTQYF
TRBJ2-3 | NA | NA | TRBV2 | TGTGCCAGCAGCCGAGGGGACATCATGGATACGCAGTATTTT | CASSRGDIMDTQYF
TRBJ1-2 | NA | NA | TRBV6-1 | TGTGCCAGCAGTGAAAGGAGCTATGGCTACACCTTC | CASSERSYGYTF
TRBJ1-2 | NA | TRBD1 | TRBV2 | TGTGCCAGCAGTCCCAGGGGGGATGGCTACACCTTC | CASSPRGDGYTF
TRBJ2-7 | NA | NA | TRBV29-1 | TGCAGGTATACAGGGTTGATCTACGAGCAGTACTTC | CRYTGLIYEQYF
TRBJ2-5 | NA | NA | TRBV6-5 | TGTGCCAGCAGTATACAGGGTGAAGGTGGAGAGACCCAGTACTTC | CASSIQGEGGETQYF
TRBJ2-7 | NA | NA | TRBV4-1 | TGCGCCAGCAGCCACCTCGGGGGAGTAGGGGTCTACGAGCAGTACTTC | CASSHLGGVGVYEQYF
TRBJ1-4 | once | NA | TRBV21-1 | TGTGCCAGCAGCAAACTCTGGATGGGCCCCTCCTATAATGAAAAACTGTTTTTT | CASSKLWMGPSYNEKLFF
TRBJ1-2 | NA | NA | TRBV10-3 | TGTGCCATCAGTGACCCAGGGGCTGAGAACTATGGCTACACCTTC | CAISDPGAENYGYTF
TRBJ2-1 | NA | NA | TRBV4-1 | TGCGCCAGCAGCCCCCCGACTAGTTCCGAGCAGTTCTTC | CASSPPTSSEQFF
TRBJ2-5 | NA | TRBD2 | TRBV29-1 | TGCAGCGCACTCACGGGAGGCCAAGAGACCCAGTACTTC | CSALTGGQETQYF
TRBJ1-2 | NA | NA | TRBV24-1 | TGTGCCACCAGTAATCAGAACTATGGCTACACCTTC | CATSNQNYGYTF